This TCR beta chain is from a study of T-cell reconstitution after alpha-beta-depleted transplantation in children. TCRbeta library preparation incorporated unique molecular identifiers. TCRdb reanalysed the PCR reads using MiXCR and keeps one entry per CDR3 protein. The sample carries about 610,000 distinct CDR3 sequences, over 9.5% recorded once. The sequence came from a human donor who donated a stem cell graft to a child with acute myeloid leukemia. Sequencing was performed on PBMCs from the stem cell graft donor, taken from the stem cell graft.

As DNA, the CDR3 is TGTGCCAGCAACCAGGGGGCTAGTGGTGAAAAACTGTTTTTT. This gives the protein CASNQGASGEKLFF. This chain joins TRBV12-3 or TRBV12-4 and TRBJ1-4; 8 bases are shared with TRBD1. Germline trimming cut 7 bases from V and 7 bases from J; bases unmatched to any gene: 8. This CDR3 contains 14 residues.